This TCR beta chain was captured in a study of blood T cells in healthy people across ages. Of note for this clonotype: The antigen remains undetermined.

General study points: Both higher diversity and more naive CD4+ cells marked long-lived donors when set against aged donors. Roughly linearly, TCR beta diversity per million T cells fell as age increased.

V lost 0 bases to trimming and J lost 6 bases, with 12 bases between them. The length of the CDR3 is 15 residues. The germline V gene encodes CDR1 LNHNV and CDR2 YYDKDF (reference sequence). RNA extraction gave at least 5.5 micrograms of total RNA per sample. PCR was performed a second time for about 7 to 11 cycles using a sample-barcoded 5' primer and a J-beta primer mix. Through a template-switch adaptor with 12 random nucleotides, each cDNA molecule received a tag. One entry per CDR3 protein results from TCRdb running MiXCR on the 5' RACE reads. The sample holds 650,000 to 1,000,000 distinct CDR3 sequences, about 42% seen once.

The chain links TRBV15 to TRBJ2-4, with a weak D call TRBD2 (6 bases). The receptor was isolated from a man at least 80 years old in good health. Sequenced: blood. CDR3 residues: CATSRDLVRGNIQYF. Here the CDR3 DNA reads TGTGCCACCAGCAGAGATCTGGTGCGGGGAAACATTCAGTACTTC.